This TCR beta chain was observed in a study of PD-L1 blockade in urothelial cancer. Across the whole study: Blood underwent analysis 3 weeks (second dose) and 6 weeks after treatment began. Peripheral blood specimens exhibited a median yield of around 140,000 T cells. Overall study findings and caveats: Improved survival was predicted by pretreatment blood TCR clonality below the median.

Trimming stripped 1 base from V and 8 bases from J, with 17 bases between. Germline CDR1 SGHTA, CDR2 FQGNSA. This CDR3 is built from 15 residues. Stated time point: peripheral blood 6 weeks after treatment start. Method: immunoSEQ multiplex PCR; TCRdb's copy keeps in-frame clones and lacks some. The repertoire holds around 46,000 clones, with around 89% as singletons. With respect to this clone: Its antigen is unidentified.

The sequence came from a man in his fifties or sixties with urothelial cancer. The specimen comprised PBMCs, sampled around atezolizumab (anti-PD-L1) treatment. The chain recombines TRBV7-2 with TRBJ1-2; D uncertain. CDR3 amino acids: CASSLGIAQLQGYTF. CDR3 nucleotides: TGTGCCAGCAGCTTAGGAATCGCCCAGCTACAGGGCTACACCTTC.